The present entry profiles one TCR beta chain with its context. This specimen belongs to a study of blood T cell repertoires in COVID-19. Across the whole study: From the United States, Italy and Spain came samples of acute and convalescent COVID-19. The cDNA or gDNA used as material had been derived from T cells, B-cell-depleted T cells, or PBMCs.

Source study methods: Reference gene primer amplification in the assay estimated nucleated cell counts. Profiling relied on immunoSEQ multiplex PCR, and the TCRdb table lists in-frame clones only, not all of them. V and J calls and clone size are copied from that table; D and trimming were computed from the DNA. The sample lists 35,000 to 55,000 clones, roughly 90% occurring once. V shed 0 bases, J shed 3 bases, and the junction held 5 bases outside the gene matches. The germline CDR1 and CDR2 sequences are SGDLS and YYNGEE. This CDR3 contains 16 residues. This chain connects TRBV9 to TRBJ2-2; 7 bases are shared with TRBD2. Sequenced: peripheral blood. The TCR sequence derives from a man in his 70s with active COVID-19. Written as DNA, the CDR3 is TGTGCCAGCAGCGTAGCTCTGGGGGGGTACACCGGGGAGCTGTTTTTT. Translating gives CASSVALGGYTGELFF.